Presented here are 25 T cell receptor beta chains from one specimen sequenced in a study of cytomegalovirus exposure and HLA in healthy donors. Both 60 Vbeta primers and 13 Jbeta primers went into the PCR. Sequencing was performed with immunoSEQ multiplex PCR; in TCRdb, only in-frame clones are kept and a portion is missing. The sample lists about 50,000 clones, 70% to 85% occurring once. The sequenced material came from PBMCs. These receptors originate from a man aged 25 to 45 in good health and CMV-seronegative.

V is TRBV12-5 and J is TRBJ2-3; TRBD1 agrees at 9 bases. Germline V CDR1 and CDR2: LGHNT, FRNRAP. The CDR3 loop spans 17 amino acids. V gave up 6 bases and J gave up 2 bases; unmatched junction bases: 12. The CDR3 is CASGTGTGPQSTDTQYF. CDR3 nucleotide sequence: TGTGCTAGTGGAACCGGGACAGGGCCCCAATCCACAGATACGCAGTATTTT.

The chain uses TRBV19 and TRBJ2-7; D is uncertain. The germline V gene has CDR1 LNHDA and CDR2 SQIVND (reference sequence). The V and J ends lost 2 bases and 9 bases respectively, with 20 bases between them. The CDR3 contains 15 residues. The CDR3 DNA reads as TGTGCCAGTAGTATATATCTAAACAGTGCCGGTGGGCAGTACTTC. Protein sequence: CASSIYLNSAGGQYF.

V is TRBV5-1 and J is TRBJ2-5; D is unresolved. Trimming removed 4 bases at V and 2 bases at J, with 12 bases between. Germline lookup yields CDR1 SGHRS and CDR2 YFSETQ. CDR3 length: 14 amino acids. The CDR3 coding sequence is TGCGCCAGCAGCCGGGTCCTAAGGCAAGAGACCCAGTACTTC. It translates to CASSRVLRQETQYF.

The chain couples TRBV2 to TRBJ2-7; TRBD2 matches at 7 bases. Germline CDR1 SNHLY, CDR2 FYNNEI. V trimming: 6 bases; J trimming: 3 bases; junction bases outside the gene matches: 17. The CDR3 totals 17 residues. The CDR3 loop reads CASRATPTSVGYYEQYF. For the CDR3, the DNA is TGTGCCAGCAGGGCCACCCCCACTAGCGTGGGATACTACGAGCAGTACTTC.

The V gene is TRBV10-3, the J gene TRBJ1-2; 11 positions agree with TRBD1. CDR1 and CDR2 (germline): ENHRY, SYGVKD. J was trimmed by 7 bases and V by 6 bases; bases with no gene match: 7. This CDR3 is 14 amino acids long. The CDR3 nucleotides read TGTGCCATCAGGCCGGGACAGGGGGAGGGTGGCTACACCTTC. It specifies CAIRPGQGEGGYTF.

V gene TRBV27 combines with J gene TRBJ2-2; D is unclear. Germline V gene sequence: CDR1 MNHEY, CDR2 SMNVEV (reference sequence). Trimming cost V 7 bases and J 3 bases, with 18 bases left between them. The CDR3 runs 16 residues. The CDR3 bases are TGTGCCAGCACCAGCCCCTTGGCAGGATACACCGGGGAGCTGTTTTTT. Translated, it gives CASTSPLAGYTGELFF.

V gene TRBV19 combines with J gene TRBJ2-3; 13 bases map to TRBD2. CDR1 and CDR2 (germline): LNHDA, SQIVND (reference sequence). V was clipped by 3 bases and J by 5 bases; unmatched bases: 8. The CDR3 is 17 residues long. The CDR3 DNA reads as TGTGCCAGTAGTATTCTGGGACTAGCGGGAATCAGAGATACGCAGTATTTT. Translating gives CASSILGLAGIRDTQYF. The full variable domain, completed using reference TRBV19 and TRBJ2-3, is DGGITQSPKYLFRKEGQNVTLSCEQNLNHDAMYWYRQDPGQGLRLIYYSQIVNDFQKGDIAEGYSVSREKKESFPLTVTSAQKNPTAFYLCASSILGLAGIRDTQYFGPGTRLTVL.

In DNA form, the CDR3 reads TGCGCCAGCAGCTTTACGGGGGTGAAGTCCGAGCAGTACTTC. Its translation: CASSFTGVKSEQYF. The chain recombines TRBV5-1 with TRBJ2-5; D perhaps matches TRBD2 (6 bases). The J call is doubtful: the DNA matches TRBJ2-7 better. The CDR3 runs 14 residues. The germline V gene encodes CDR1 SGHRS and CDR2 YFSETQ.

The chain employs TRBV7-3 and TRBJ2-3; D may be TRBD1 (6 bases). CDR3 length equals 14 residues. Trimming cost V 2 bases and J 4 bases, with 10 bases left between them. The germline CDR1 and CDR2 sequences are SGHTA and FQGTGA. The CDR3 reads CASSLQQGADTQYF. CDR3 sequence (DNA): TGTGCCAGCAGCTTACAACAGGGAGCAGATACGCAGTATTTT.

The V gene is TRBV6-1, the J gene TRBJ1-2; D remains ambiguous. Germline V gene lookup returns CDR1 MNHNS and CDR2 SASEGT. The CDR3 covers 16 residues. The ends were cut back, 2 bases at V and 2 bases at J, with 15 bases in the middle. The CDR3 here is CASSESDPSTNYGYTF. CDR3 DNA sequence: TGTGCCAGCAGTGAATCCGATCCTTCAACAAACTATGGCTACACCTTC.

This chain connects TRBV6-6 to TRBJ1-6, with unresolved D. Germline V gene lookup returns CDR1 MNHNY and CDR2 SVGAGI (reference sequence). The length of the CDR3 is 11 residues. V lost 4 bases, J lost 12 bases, and 7 bases lay in between. For the CDR3, the DNA is TGTGCCAGCAGTTTGGCTGAACCCCTCCACTTT. This sequence encodes CASSLAEPLHF.

The genes are TRBV5-1 and TRBJ2-5, with D tentatively TRBD2 (7 bases). Near its end, the DNA agrees better with TRBJ2-7, so the J call may be wrong. Germline CDR1 is SGHRS and CDR2 is YFSETQ. The CDR3 spans 16 residues. DNA of the CDR3: TGCGCCAGCAGCCCCGGGGGGCAGGGTGTGGGCTACGAGCAGTACTTC. Protein: CASSPGGQGVGYEQYF.

The CDR3 DNA reads as TGTGCCAGCAGGGGGGGGACAGGCGGCTATGGCTACACCTTC. Translating it yields CASRGGTGGYGYTF. The chain recombines TRBV6-5 with TRBJ1-2; 8 bases agree with TRBD1. Unmatched junction bases numbered 7, after V lost 6 bases and J lost 4 bases. Looked up from germline, CDR1 is MNHEY and CDR2 is SVGAGI. The CDR3 runs to 14 residues.

This chain links TRBV5-1 with TRBJ1-5; the D gene is possibly TRBD1 (6 bases). Germline V gene sequence: CDR1 SGHRS, CDR2 YFSETQ. V lost 2 bases, J lost 5 bases, and 8 bases lay in between. This CDR3 is 13 amino acids long. The CDR3 loop is CASSFEGDQPQHF. The CDR3 nucleotides read TGCGCCAGCAGCTTCGAGGGGGATCAGCCCCAGCATTTT.

The rearrangement links TRBV27 to TRBJ2-1; 7 positions match TRBD1. With 5 bases clipped from V and 4 bases from J, the junction kept 14 bases outside the gene matches. The CDR3 is made up of 17 amino acids. Germline values: CDR1 MNHEY, CDR2 SMNVEV (reference sequence). The CDR3 loop is CASSHDRVGRSYNEQFF. The CDR3 DNA follows: TGTGCCAGCAGTCATGACAGGGTAGGGCGGTCGTACAATGAGCAGTTCTTC.

The V and J genes are TRBV6-5 and TRBJ2-7; D is ambiguous. Germline V gives CDR1 MNHEY, CDR2 SVGAGI. This CDR3 contains 14 residues. V was trimmed by 2 bases and J by 0 bases, leaving 8 bases between them. The DNA of the CDR3 is TGTGCCAGCAGTTACGATTCTATCTCCTACGAGCAGTACTTC. It translates to CASSYDSISYEQYF.

This clone came up a few times. The V gene is TRBV29-1, the J gene TRBJ1-1; 7 nucleotides align to TRBD1. CDR3 length equals 13 residues. CDR1 and CDR2 from the germline V gene are SQVTM and ANQGSEA. Losses at the gene ends were 1 base for V and 6 bases for J; bases not matched to a gene: 5. CDR3 nucleotide sequence: TGCAGCGTTGAAGGGAATCAGGGGGCTGAAGCTTTCTTT. Protein product: CSVEGNQGAEAFF.

The chain combines TRBV18 with TRBJ1-1; D possibly corresponds to TRBD1 (6 bases). V lost 0 bases and J lost 2, with 16 bases in between. The CDR3 is 17 amino acids. CDR1 and CDR2 (germline): KGHSH, LQKENI. The CDR3 DNA reads as TGTGCCAGCTCACCACCGGGTTTGCGGGGGGCAAACACTGAAGCTTTCTTT. As protein: CASSPPGLRGANTEAFF.

J is TRBJ2-7 and V is TRBV7-2; possible D gene TRBD1, 5 bases. Trimming took 1 base from V and 2 from J, leaving 12 bases between them. The CDR3 is made up of 15 amino acids. Germline V gene lookup returns CDR1 SGHTA and CDR2 FQGNSA. CDR3 amino acids: CASSLGPQGAYEQYF. DNA for the CDR3: TGTGCCAGCAGCTTAGGTCCGCAGGGTGCCTACGAGCAGTACTTC.

The rearrangement links TRBV10-3 to TRBJ1-5, with no clear D. V shed 2 bases and J shed 4 bases, with 6 bases lying between them. This CDR3 has 13 residues. Germline CDR1 is ENHRY and CDR2 is SYGVKD. This CDR3 reads CAISEQTNQPQHF. For the CDR3, the DNA is TGTGCCATCAGTGAGCAGACTAATCAGCCCCAGCATTTT.

This chain links TRBV4-3 with TRBJ2-1; 10 bases map to TRBD2. The J segment lost 4 bases and the V segment lost 0 bases, leaving 9 bases of the junction unmatched. This CDR3 is built from 18 residues. The V gene's germline CDR1 is LGHNA and CDR2 YSLEER. CDR3 DNA sequence: TGCGCCAGCAGCCAAGAGAGTGCTAGCGGGAGTCGTTACAATGAGCAGTTCTTC. Protein: CASSQESASGSRYNEQFF.

The chain carries TRBV30 and TRBJ2-5, with TRBD2 as a possible D gene (5 bases). The CDR3 spans 12 residues. The germline V and J ends were trimmed by 0 bases and 5 bases, with 7 bases remaining between them. Germline values: CDR1 GTSNPN, CDR2 SVGIG (reference sequence). The CDR3 region has the DNA TGTGCCTGGAGTGTACTAGGGGAGACCCAGTACTTC. The encoded protein is CAWSVLGETQYF.

V usage is TRBV6-1 and J usage is TRBJ1-4; 8 bases line up with TRBD1. The germline gives CDR1 MNHNS, CDR2 SASEGT. CDR3 length: 17 residues. Trimming removed 2 bases from V and 0 bases from J; junction bases left unmatched: 5. This CDR3 is CASSEWTGITTNEKLFF. The CDR3 bases are TGTGCCAGCAGTGAATGGACAGGGATCACAACTAATGAAAAACTGTTTTTT.

V and J are TRBV10-1 and TRBJ2-5; D is possibly TRBD1 (5 bases). V gave up 2 bases and J gave up 0 bases, with 7 bases separating them. This CDR3 has 14 residues. Germline V CDR1 and CDR2: WNHNN, SYGVQD (reference sequence). CDR3 protein: CASSERGNQETQYF. The CDR3 coding sequence is TGCGCCAGCAGTGAGAGGGGTAACCAAGAGACCCAGTACTTC.

V gene TRBV5-4 combines with J gene TRBJ2-7; a weak D match, TRBD2 (6 bases). The CDR3 totals 14 residues. CDR1 and CDR2 from the germline V gene are SGHNT and YYREEE (reference sequence). Trimming took off 5 bases at V and 0 bases at J, with 12 bases between the two ends. The CDR3 protein is CASSWDGSSYEQYF. CDR3 sequence (DNA): TGTGCCAGCAGTTGGGACGGGAGCTCCTACGAGCAGTACTTC. The full variable domain, its missing parts supplied by reference TRBV5-4 and TRBJ2-7, is ETGVTQSPTHLIKTRGQQVTLRCSSQSGHNTVSWYQQALGQGPQFIFQYYREEENGRGNFPPRFSGLQFPNYSSELNVNALELDDSALYLCASSWDGSSYEQYFGPGTRLTVT.